The clone carrying this T cell receptor beta chain was seen once. The entry originates in a study of T cell responses to AZD1222 COVID-19 vaccine. Here immunoSEQ multiplex PCR was the method, and the copy in TCRdb shows in-frame clones only, minus some. Among under 200,000 clones, 88% were seen once, and the ten largest hold roughly 26%. After removal of 5 bases from V and 3 bases from J, the junction contained 12 bases not matched to a gene. Germline loops: CDR1 MDHEN, CDR2 SYDVKM. The CDR3 sequence is 18 residues long. The specimen was peripheral blood, collected 28 days after the second AZD1222 dose. This chain connects TRBV28 to TRBJ2-7, with 14 bases that match TRBD2. This receptor was identified in an adult who received the AZD1222 COVID-19 vaccine. The CDR3 region is CASSRGATSGRGFYEQYF. DNA of the CDR3: TGTGCCAGCAGTAGGGGGGCGACTAGCGGGAGGGGATTCTACGAGCAGTACTTC.